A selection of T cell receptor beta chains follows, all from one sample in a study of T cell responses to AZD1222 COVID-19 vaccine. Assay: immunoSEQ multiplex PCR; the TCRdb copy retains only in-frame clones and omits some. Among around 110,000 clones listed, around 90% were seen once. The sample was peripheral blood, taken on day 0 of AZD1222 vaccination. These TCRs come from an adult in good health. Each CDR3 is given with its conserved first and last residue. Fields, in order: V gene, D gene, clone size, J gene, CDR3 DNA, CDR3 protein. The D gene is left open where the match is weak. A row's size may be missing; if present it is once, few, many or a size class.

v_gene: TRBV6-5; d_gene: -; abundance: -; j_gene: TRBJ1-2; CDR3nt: TGTGCCAGCAGAAGAGACAGAAACTATGGCTACACCTTC; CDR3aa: CASRRDRNYGYTF
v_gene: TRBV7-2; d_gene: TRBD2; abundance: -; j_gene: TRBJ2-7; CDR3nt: TGTGCCAGCAGCTCGACTAGCGGATTATACGAGCAGTACTTC; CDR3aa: CASSSTSGLYEQYF
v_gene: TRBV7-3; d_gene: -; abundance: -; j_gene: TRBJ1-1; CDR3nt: TGTGCCAGCAGCCCACAAGAGAACACTGAAGCTTTCTTT; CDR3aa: CASSPQENTEAFF
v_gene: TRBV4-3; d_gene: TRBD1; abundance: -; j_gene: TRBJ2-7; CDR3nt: TGCGCCAGCAGCCAAGATCTCCAGGGGGCAGTTCAGTACTTC; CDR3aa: CASSQDLQGAVQYF
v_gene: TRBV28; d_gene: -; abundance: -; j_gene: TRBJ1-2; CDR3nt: TGTGCCAGCAGCACAGGAGCTAACTATGGCTACACCTTC; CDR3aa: CASSTGANYGYTF
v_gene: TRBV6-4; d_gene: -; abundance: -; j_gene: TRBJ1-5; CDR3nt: TGTGCCAGCAGTCAGGAGTCCAATCAGCCCCAGCATTTT; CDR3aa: CASSQESNQPQHF
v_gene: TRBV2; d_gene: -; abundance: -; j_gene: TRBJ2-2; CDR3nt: TGTGCCAGCAGTGAAGTCGGTCTAGCGAACACCGGGGAGCTGTTTTTT; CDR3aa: CASSEVGLANTGELFF
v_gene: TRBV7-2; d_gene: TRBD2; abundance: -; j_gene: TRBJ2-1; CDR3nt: TGTGCCAGCAGCTTAGTCGGGAGGGCTCTCAATGAGCAGTTCTTC; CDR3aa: CASSLVGRALNEQFF
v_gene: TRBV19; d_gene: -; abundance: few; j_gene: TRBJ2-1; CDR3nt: TGTGCCACGGGCCAGTCTTCCTACAATGAGCAGTTCTTC; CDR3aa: CATGQSSYNEQFF
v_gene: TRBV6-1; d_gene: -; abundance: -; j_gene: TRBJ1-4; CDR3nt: TGTGCCAGCAGTGAACGAAGCAGGCCTTGGGAAAAACTGTTTTTT; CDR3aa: CASSERSRPWEKLFF
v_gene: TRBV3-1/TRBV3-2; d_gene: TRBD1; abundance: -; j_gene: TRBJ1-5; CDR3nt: TGTGCCAGCAGCCAAGTCAGGGGGAGGCAGCATTTT; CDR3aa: CASSQVRGRQHF
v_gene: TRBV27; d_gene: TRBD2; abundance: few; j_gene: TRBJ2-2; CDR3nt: TGTGCCAGCAGTTTATTTGCGGGACTAGGTAACACCGGGGAGCTGTTTTTT; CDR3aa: CASSLFAGLGNTGELFF
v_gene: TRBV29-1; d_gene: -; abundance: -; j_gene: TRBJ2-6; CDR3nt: TGCAGCGTTGCCCGGGACATAGACTCTGGGGCCAACGTCCTGACTTTC; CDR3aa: CSVARDIDSGANVLTF
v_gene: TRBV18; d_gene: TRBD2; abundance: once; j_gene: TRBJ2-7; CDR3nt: TGTGCCAGCTCACCACCTAGCGGGTCATCCTCCTACGAGCAGTACTTC; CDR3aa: CASSPPSGSSSYEQYF
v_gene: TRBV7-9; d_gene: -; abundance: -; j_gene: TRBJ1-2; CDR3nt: TGTGCCAGCAGCTTAGCAGGGCCCTACTATGGCTACACCTTC; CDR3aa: CASSLAGPYYGYTF
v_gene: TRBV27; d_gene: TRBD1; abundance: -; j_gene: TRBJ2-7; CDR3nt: TGTGCCAGCAGTCAAGGGACAGGCGGGAACGAGCAGTACTTC; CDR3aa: CASSQGTGGNEQYF
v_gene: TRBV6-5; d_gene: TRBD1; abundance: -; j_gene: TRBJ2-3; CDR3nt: TGTGCCAGCAGTTATGGGACAGGGAAGGCAGATACGCAGTATTTT; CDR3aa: CASSYGTGKADTQYF
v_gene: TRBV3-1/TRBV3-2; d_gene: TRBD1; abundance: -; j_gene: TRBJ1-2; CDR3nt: TGTGCCAGCAGCCAGCCGGGACAGGGTCGGGGTGGCTACACCTTC; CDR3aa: CASSQPGQGRGGYTF
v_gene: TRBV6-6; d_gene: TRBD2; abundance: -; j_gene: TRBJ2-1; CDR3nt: TGTGCCAGCAGTTACTCGGCTAGCGGGGGGGATGAGCAGTTCTTC; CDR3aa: CASSYSASGGDEQFF
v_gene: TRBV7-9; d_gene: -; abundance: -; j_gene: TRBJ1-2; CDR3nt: TGTGCCAGCAGCTTAGAGGGGGGCGTCTATGGCTACACCTTC; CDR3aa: CASSLEGGVYGYTF
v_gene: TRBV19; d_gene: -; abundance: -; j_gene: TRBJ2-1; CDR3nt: TGTGCCAGTAGTATAGTGGGGGTAGCGGAGTACAATGAGCAGTTCTTC; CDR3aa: CASSIVGVAEYNEQFF
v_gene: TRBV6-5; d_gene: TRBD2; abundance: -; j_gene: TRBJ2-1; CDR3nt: TGTGCCAGCACCCGGACTAGCGGGGCCTACAATGAGCAGTTCTTC; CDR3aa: CASTRTSGAYNEQFF
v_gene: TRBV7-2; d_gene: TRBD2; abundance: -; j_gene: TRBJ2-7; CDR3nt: TGTGCCAGCAGTCCTAGCGGGAGCTCTTACGAGCAGTACTTC; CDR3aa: CASSPSGSSYEQYF
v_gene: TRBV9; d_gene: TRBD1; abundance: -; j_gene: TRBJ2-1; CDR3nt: TGTGCCAGCAGCGCAGCCCCGGGACAGGGCTCCTACAATGAGCAGTTCTTC; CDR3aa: CASSAAPGQGSYNEQFF
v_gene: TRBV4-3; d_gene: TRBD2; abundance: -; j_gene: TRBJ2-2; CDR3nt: TGCGCCAGCAGCCAAGACTCCTCGGCGGGGGGTTGGACCGGGGAGCTGTTTTTT; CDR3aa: CASSQDSSAGGWTGELFF
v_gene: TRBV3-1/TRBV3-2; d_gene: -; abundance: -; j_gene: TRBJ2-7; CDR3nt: TGTGCCAGCAGCCGGTACGCCGGGACGGACCCCTACGAGCAGTACTTC; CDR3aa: CASSRYAGTDPYEQYF
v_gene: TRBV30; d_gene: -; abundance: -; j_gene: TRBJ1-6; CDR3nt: TGTGCCTGGAGTTTGAATTCGGGAGTAAATAATTCACCCCTCCACTTT; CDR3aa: CAWSLNSGVNNSPLHF
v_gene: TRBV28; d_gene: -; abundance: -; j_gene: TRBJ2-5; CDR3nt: TGTGCCAGCACCAAGGGATCGGGGGCCTGGCAAGAGACCCAGTACTTC; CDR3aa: CASTKGSGAWQETQYF
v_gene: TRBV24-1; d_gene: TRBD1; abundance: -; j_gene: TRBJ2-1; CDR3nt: TGTGCCACCAGTCTGTACGACAGGGACAATGAGCAGTTCTTC; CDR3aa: CATSLYDRDNEQFF
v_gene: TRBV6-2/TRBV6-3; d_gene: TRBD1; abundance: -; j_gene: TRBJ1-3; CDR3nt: TGTGCCAGCAGTTACCCGTCCGGGGGACAGCCTCATCTAAGGAACACCATATATTTT; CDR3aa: CASSYPSGGQPHLRNTIYF